These 21 T cell receptor beta chains originate from one sample sequenced in a study of shared clonotypes between healthy human individuals. Profiled with immunoSEQ multiplex PCR; TCRdb holds only in-frame clones, not every one. The sample holds over a million clones, roughly 98% seen once. The material sequenced was naive CD4+ T cells sorted from blood. Subset meaning: CD45RA+ positively selected. The receptor source for this set is a man aged 25-45 years in good health.

V gene TRBV4-1 combines with J gene TRBJ2-7; D uncertain. Trimming pared 0 bases from V and 6 bases from J, leaving 9 bases between. CDR3 length: 13 amino acids. Germline CDR1 is MGHRA and CDR2 is YSYEKL. The DNA for the CDR3 is TGCGCCAGCAGCCAAGAAGATATGGGCGAGCAGTACTTC. Protein sequence: CASSQEDMGEQYF.

The chain employs TRBV9 and TRBJ1-2, with D unresolved. CDR3 length: 16 residues. With 0 bases removed from V and 1 base from J, the gap between germline ends came to 13 bases. Germline lookup yields CDR1 SGDLS and CDR2 YYNGEE. The CDR3: CASSVEVGLDNYGYTF. CDR3 DNA: TGTGCCAGCAGCGTAGAAGTAGGGCTCGATAACTATGGCTACACCTTC.

The chain is built from TRBV2 and TRBJ2-1; 9 positions match TRBD2. The CDR3 is 12 residues long. Germline assignment: CDR1 SNHLY and CDR2 FYNNEI. Trimming at V came to 7 bases and at J to 7 bases, leaving 2 bases not matched to a gene. This CDR3 reads CASTTSGNEQFF. For the CDR3, the DNA is TGTGCCAGCACCACTAGCGGGAATGAGCAGTTCTTC.

The chain employs TRBV4-2 and TRBJ2-3; D perhaps matches TRBD2 (5 bases). CDR1 and CDR2 (germline): LGHNA, YNFKEQ. This CDR3 region has 14 residues. Trimming shortened V by 0 bases and J by 4 bases, and 8 bases separated the two germline ends. Here the CDR3 reads CASSQEVGADTQYF. The CDR3 DNA reads TGTGCCAGCAGCCAAGAAGTCGGGGCAGATACGCAGTATTTT.

The chain employs TRBV25-1 and TRBJ2-2; D call uncertain. The CDR3 runs to 14 residues. Germline CDR1 is MGHDK and CDR2 is SYGVNS. V lost 1 base and J lost 7, with 10 bases in between. CDR3 residues: CASSEWASNGELFF. The CDR3 DNA reads TGTGCCAGCAGTGAATGGGCTTCGAACGGGGAGCTGTTTTTT.

J is TRBJ1-2 and V is TRBV5-4; unclear D gene. Trimming left V 0 bases short and J 8 bases short, with 8 bases between. The CDR3 is made up of 12 amino acids. The germline V gene has CDR1 SGHNT and CDR2 YYREEE (reference sequence). The CDR3 reads CASSLVEDGYTF. The CDR3 DNA reads TGTGCCAGCAGCTTGGTGGAGGACGGCTACACCTTC.

This clone appeared once. This chain connects TRBV7-9 to TRBJ2-1; D ambiguous. The CDR3 extends over 12 amino acids. V lost 3 bases and J 6 bases, leaving 6 bases between the germline ends. The germline V gene has CDR1 SEHNR and CDR2 FQNEAQ (reference sequence). The CDR3 sequence is CASSLMRNEQFF. In nucleotides, the CDR3 is TGTGCCAGCAGCTTGATGCGCAATGAGCAGTTCTTC.

The chain is built from TRBV6-5 and TRBJ2-7, with D possibly TRBD2 on 6 matching bases. The CDR3 contains 14 residues. Germline CDR1 reads MNHEY; CDR2 reads SVGAGI. V lost 6 bases, J lost 6 bases, and 18 bases lay in between. The CDR3 nucleotides read TGTGCCAGCAGCCCCGGGGGATCACGTCGCGAGCAGTACTTC. It encodes CASSPGGSRREQYF.

The V gene is TRBV28, the J gene TRBJ1-2, with TRBD1 identical over 7 bases. The CDR3 length is 16 residues. Germline lookup yields CDR1 MDHEN and CDR2 SYDVKM. The junction had 10 bases not matched to a gene; V was cut back by 2 bases and J by 4 bases. Written as DNA, the CDR3 is TGTGCCAGCAGTTTAGGGAAGGGGGCAGCAAGCTATGGCTACACCTTC. The encoded protein is CASSLGKGAASYGYTF.

The J gene is TRBJ1-1, the V gene TRBV28; D gene unclear. The V gene lost 6 bases and the J gene lost 11 bases, with 25 bases spanning the gap. Germline V lookup: CDR1 MDHEN, CDR2 SYDVKM. This CDR3 region has 15 residues. For the CDR3, the DNA is TGTGCCAGCAGAAAGCCCGAGGGTTCGTGGGCGCCGGCTTTCTTT. Its translation: CASRKPEGSWAPAFF.

The chain recombines TRBV19 with TRBJ1-1; D is possibly TRBD1 (5 bases). V lost 6 bases to trimming and J lost 1 base, with 18 bases between them. Germline-derived CDR1 and CDR2 are LNHDA and SQIVND (reference sequence). The CDR3 is 16 residues long. The CDR3, as DNA: TGTGCCAGTAGGATTACGGCGGGACTGCAGAACACTGAAGCTTTCTTT. Translating it yields CASRITAGLQNTEAFF.

The chain couples TRBV6-5 to TRBJ2-1; 7 bases are a match to TRBD1. With 2 bases clipped from V and 2 bases from J, the junction kept 3 bases outside the gene matches. The CDR3 spans 15 residues. CDR1 and CDR2 (germline): MNHEY, SVGAGI. The CDR3 nucleotides read TGTGCCAGCAGTTACGACCAGGGGGCCTACAATGAGCAGTTCTTC. It specifies CASSYDQGAYNEQFF.

The CDR3 DNA follows: TGTGCCAGCAGCTTAGTTGCGGAGAATAGCAATCAGCCCCAGCATTTT. Translating gives CASSLVAENSNQPQHF. The chain links TRBV7-2 to TRBJ1-5; no definite D call. V lost 1 base and J 0 bases, leaving 10 bases between the germline ends. The germline V gene has CDR1 SGHTA and CDR2 FQGNSA. The CDR3 contains 16 residues.

The rearrangement links TRBV11-3 to TRBJ2-1; the D is unclear. Germline V CDR1 and CDR2: SGHNT, YENEEA. The CDR3 loop spans 15 amino acids. V was clipped by 1 base and J by 5 bases, with 12 bases between them. This CDR3 is CASSLVASGHNEQFF. The CDR3, as DNA: TGTGCCAGCAGCTTAGTAGCAAGTGGGCACAATGAGCAGTTCTTC.

The chain joins TRBV5-4 to TRBJ2-7, with D possibly matching TRBD1 (6 bases). Trimming removed 4 bases at V and 3 bases at J, with 11 bases between. The length of the CDR3 is 13 residues. The germline CDR1 and CDR2 sequences are SGHNT and YYREEE (reference sequence). Here the CDR3 reads CASSLQGYYEQYF. The CDR3 DNA follows: TGTGCCAGCAGCCTACAGGGATACTACGAGCAGTACTTC.

This chain connects TRBV25-1 to TRBJ1-2; 9 nucleotides line up with TRBD1. CDR3 length: 13 amino acids. CDR1 and CDR2 from the germline V gene are MGHDK and SYGVNS. V shed 6 bases and J 7 bases; nucleotides not matched to a gene: 6. Written as DNA, the CDR3 is TGTGCCAGCAGGAGGGGACAGGGTTCTGGCTACACCTTC. Protein product: CASRRGQGSGYTF.

In this sample, this clone turned up once. V usage is TRBV18 and J usage is TRBJ2-5; weak D call: TRBD2 (5 bases). There are 14 residues in the CDR3. Trimming left V 1 base short and J 3 bases short, with 9 bases between. Germline V gene sequence: CDR1 KGHSH, CDR2 LQKENI. In DNA, the CDR3 is TGTGCCAGCTCACCACGAATTAGCGAAGAGACCCAGTACTTC. Protein sequence: CASSPRISEETQYF. The complete variable domain, with remaining parts taken from reference TRBV18 and TRBJ2-5, reads NAGVMQNPRHLVRRRGQEARLRCSPMKGHSHVYWYRQLPEEGLKFMVYLQKENIIDESGMPKERFSAEFPKEGPSILRIQQVVRGDSAAYFCASSPRISEETQYFGPGTRLLVL.

The V call is TRBV11-2, the J call TRBJ2-1; 10 bases map to TRBD1. This CDR3 has 18 residues. From germline, CDR1 is SGHAT and CDR2 FQNNGV. Trimming at V came to 5 bases and at J to 3 bases, leaving 13 bases not matched to a gene. The CDR3 DNA reads as TGTGCCAGCAGCCTAACGATCCCGGGACAGGGGCACTACAATGAGCAGTTCTTC. It translates to CASSLTIPGQGHYNEQFF.

This clone was picked up one time. The genes are TRBV28 and TRBJ2-7; D may be TRBD1 (6 bases). Germline CDR1 is MDHEN and CDR2 is SYDVKM. Trimming took off 6 bases at V and 4 bases at J, with 10 bases between the two ends. The CDR3 has 12 residues. Here the CDR3 DNA reads TGTGCCAGCAGAAAAGGGGGATACGAGCAGTACTTC. This codes for CASRKGGYEQYF.

CDR3 region: CASSPRGGEAFF. CDR3 sequence (DNA): TGTGCCAGTAGTCCCCGGGGGGGTGAAGCTTTCTTT. V usage is TRBV19 and J usage is TRBJ1-1; a weak D match, TRBD1 (5 bases). The length of the CDR3 is 12 residues. Trimming stripped 5 bases from V and 7 bases from J, with 11 bases between. CDR1 LNHDA and CDR2 SQIVND come from the germline V gene (reference sequence).

This chain uses TRBV5-4 with TRBJ1-5, with a tentative D call TRBD1 (6 bases). This CDR3 region has 15 residues. Germline V lookup: CDR1 SGHNT, CDR2 YYREEE (reference sequence). V was shortened by 3 bases and J by 4 bases, with 14 bases between the two germline ends. CDR3 DNA sequence: TGTGCCAGCAGCTCAAGGGGGTCGAGAAATCAGCCCCAGCATTTT. This codes for CASSSRGSRNQPQHF.